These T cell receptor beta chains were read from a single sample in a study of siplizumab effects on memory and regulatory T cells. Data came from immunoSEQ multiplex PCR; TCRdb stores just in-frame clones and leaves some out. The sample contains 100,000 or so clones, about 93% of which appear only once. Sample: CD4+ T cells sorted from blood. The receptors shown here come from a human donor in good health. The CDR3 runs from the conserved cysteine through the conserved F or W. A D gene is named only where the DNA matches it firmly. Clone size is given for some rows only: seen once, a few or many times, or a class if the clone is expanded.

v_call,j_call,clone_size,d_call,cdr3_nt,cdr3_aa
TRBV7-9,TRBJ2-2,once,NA,TGTGCCAGCAGCGTTCAGGGCACCGGGGAGCTGTTTTTT,CASSVQGTGELFF
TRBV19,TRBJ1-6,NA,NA,TGTGCCAGTTGGGGGAAAAGCTCACCCCTCCACTTT,CASWGKSSPLHF
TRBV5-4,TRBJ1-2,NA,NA,TGTGCCAGCAGCTTGGAACAGAGAAACTATGGCTACACCTTC,CASSLEQRNYGYTF
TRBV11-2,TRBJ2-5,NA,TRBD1,TGTGCCAGCAGCTTAGTGCTAGGTGGGACAGGGATGAGGGAGACCCAGTACTTC,CASSLVLGGTGMRETQYF
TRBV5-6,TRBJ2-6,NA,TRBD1,TGTGCCAGCAGCTTGCAAGCAGGACAGGTGTACTCTGGGGCCAACGTCCTGACTTTC,CASSLQAGQVYSGANVLTF
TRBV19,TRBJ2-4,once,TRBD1,TGTGCCAGTAGATTACGGACAGGGCTAGCCAAAAACATTCAGTACTTC,CASRLRTGLAKNIQYF
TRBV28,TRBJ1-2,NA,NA,TGTGCCAGCAGTTTATTAGCAGGTTGGAGCTATGGCTACACCTTC,CASSLLAGWSYGYTF
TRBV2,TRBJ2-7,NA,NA,TGTGCCAGCAGTCCCCGGGACTGGGGCGAGCAGTACTTC,CASSPRDWGEQYF
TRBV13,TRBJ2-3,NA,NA,TGTGCCAGCAGCAAACGCCAGGGCTATAGCACAGATACGCAGTATTTT,CASSKRQGYSTDTQYF
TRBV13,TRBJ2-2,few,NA,TGTGCCAGCAGCTTAGGCGGAAGGCACCTGAACACCGGGGAGCTGTTTTTT,CASSLGGRHLNTGELFF
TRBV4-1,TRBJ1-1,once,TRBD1,TGCGCCAGCAGCCAAGAGGGACAGGGGGACACTGAAGCTTTCTTT,CASSQEGQGDTEAFF
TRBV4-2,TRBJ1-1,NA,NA,TGTGCCAGCAGCCAAGATAGTGCATACACTGAAGCTTTCTTT,CASSQDSAYTEAFF
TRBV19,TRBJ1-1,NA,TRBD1,TGTGCCAGTAGTTTACAGGGGAGGAACACTGAAGCTTTCTTT,CASSLQGRNTEAFF
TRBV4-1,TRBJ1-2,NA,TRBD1,TGCGCCAGCAGCCAAGGGGACAGGGGAATCAGTGGCTACACCTTC,CASSQGDRGISGYTF
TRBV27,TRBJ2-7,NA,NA,TGTGCCAGCAGTTTACGCAGGGAACAATCCTACGAGCAGTACTTC,CASSLRREQSYEQYF
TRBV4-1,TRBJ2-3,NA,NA,TGCGCCAGCAGCCAAGACGGACTAACAAGCACAGATACGCAGTATTTT,CASSQDGLTSTDTQYF
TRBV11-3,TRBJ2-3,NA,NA,TGTGCCAGCCGGCGGGGCACAGATACGCAGTATTTT,CASRRGTDTQYF
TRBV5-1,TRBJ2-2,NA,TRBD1,TGCGCCAGCAGCATCGGGACAGCGAACACCGGGGAGCTGTTTTTT,CASSIGTANTGELFF
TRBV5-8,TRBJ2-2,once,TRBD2,TGTGCCAGCAGCCCAGGAACTCTAGCGGGGGTGGTCGGGGAGCTGTTTTTT,CASSPGTLAGVVGELFF
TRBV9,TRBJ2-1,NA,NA,TGTGCCAGCAGCGTAGTTTACAATGAGCAGTTCTTC,CASSVVYNEQFF
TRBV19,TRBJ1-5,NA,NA,TGTGCCAGTAGTGCCCGGGACGGGGGAAAGGATCAGCCCCAGCATTTT,CASSARDGGKDQPQHF
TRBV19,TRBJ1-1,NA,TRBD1,TGTGCCAGTATCCGACAGGGGATGAACACTGAAGCTTTCTTT,CASIRQGMNTEAFF
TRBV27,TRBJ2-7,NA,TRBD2,TGTGCCAGCCGGGAGGCGGGAATAGATCCCGGCTACGAGCAGTACTTC,CASREAGIDPGYEQYF
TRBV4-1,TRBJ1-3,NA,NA,TGCGCCAGCAGCCGACTGGCCCCTGGAAACACCATATATTTT,CASSRLAPGNTIYF
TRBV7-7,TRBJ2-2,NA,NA,TGTGCTAGCAGCTTAGCCTCCTTCGGAGGGGAGCTGTTTTTT,CASSLASFGGELFF
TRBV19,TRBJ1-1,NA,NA,TGTGCCAGTGCCAGGGGAGGGCCGATCCCTGAAGCTTTCTTT,CASARGGPIPEAFF
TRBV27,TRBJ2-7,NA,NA,TGTGCCAGCAGTTTATGGGCAGGACGCTCCTACGAGCAGTACTTC,CASSLWAGRSYEQYF
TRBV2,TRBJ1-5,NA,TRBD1,TGTGCCAGCAGTAAGACAGGGGGCGGGAATCAGCCCCAGCATTTT,CASSKTGGGNQPQHF